Reported below is one TCR beta chain. Its antigen remains unidentified. The sample is drawn from a study of long-term antiretroviral therapy in people with HIV. This was the immunoSEQ v3.0 assay at survey level. The data were produced by immunoSEQ multiplex PCR, yet TCRdb's version contains in-frame clones alone and is incomplete. The sample lists roughly 50,000 clones, roughly 80% seen once, with roughly 3.2% in the top ten. This CDR3 is 18 amino acids long. Germline CDR1 is SGHDN and CDR2 is FVKESK. Germline trimming cut 0 bases from V and 8 bases from J; bases unmatched to any gene: 11. Findings and caveats of the study: Clonal populations expanded prior to ART predominated within the repertoire at all time points. HIV repertoires covered narrower CDR3 length ranges than controls did. Older ART regimens may have been in use when blood was drawn between about 2004 and 2017.

Sample: unsorted PBMCs, taken 0.8 years after starting antiretroviral therapy. The clonotype originates from a woman younger than 30 with HIV. V is TRBV14 and J is TRBJ2-1; TRBD2 matches at 12 bases. The CDR3 loop is CASSQDRRRLAGAYEQFF. The DNA of the CDR3 is TGTGCCAGCAGCCAAGATCGTCGGAGACTAGCGGGAGCGTATGAGCAGTTCTTC.